This T cell receptor beta chain was identified in a study of response to subunit inactivated influenza vaccine (dated by TCRdb to 2017 to 2018). A note on the overall study: Deep quantitative T cell receptor repertoire profiling was used in the study to track responses to a trivalent subunit inactivated influenza vaccine.

The CDR3 holds 13 amino acids from the cysteine to the phenylalanine. The CDR3 DNA has 39 bases and is translated from base 1. This clonotype was counted at least ten times. No cognate antigen has been identified for it. The junction shows a germline mismatch at one end, possibly a read error. The receptor library was made with RT-PCR. The reads were generated on an Illumina HiSeq 2500. TCRdb reprocessing: public reads trimmed at Q25 with fastp, clones called with MiXCR, in-frame beta chains kept. CDR3 protein sequences are deduplicated, and each keeps its most common genes and DNA. Within this sample are 650,000 or so distinct CDR3 sequences, with approximately 14% of them counted one time only. The ten largest clones add up to 7.6% of the sample. What the study reported, not specific to this receptor: The authors proposed that each seasonal influenza vaccination may bring in only a limited number of new T cells.

The sequencing here drew on PBMCs from blood, taken about 14 days before vaccination. Recombination joined TRBV12-3 or TRBV12-4 with TRBJ1-1; the D gene is perhaps TRBD1, on 5 matching bases. The clonotype comes from a man in his fifties or sixties who received an inactivated influenza vaccine. Donor details come from another sample of the same person, matched by shared clones. The sequenced DNA: TGTGCCAGCAGTTTACCCCGGGGGTGGGACCTCATCTTT. This translates into CASSLPRGWDLIF.